This TCR beta chain originates from a study of T cell responses to AZD1222 COVID-19 vaccine. Overall study findings and caveats: The donor group comprised mostly white British people and more females; the analysis possibly underestimated clonal diversity.

V dropped 0 bases and J dropped 8 bases, with 20 bases sitting between them. The CDR3 totals 16 residues. Germline V gives CDR1 SGHRS, CDR2 YFSETQ. This table comes from immunoSEQ multiplex PCR, and its TCRdb copy is limited to in-frame clones, with some not included. Here the sample spans approximately 160,000 clones, around nine tenths being singletons. This clone turned up a few times. Its antigen is unknown. The material was peripheral blood, obtained on day 0 of AZD1222 vaccination. The chain couples TRBV5-1 to TRBJ1-1, with D perhaps matching TRBD1 (5 bases). The TCR sequence derives from an adult in good health. This chain's CDR3 is CASSLDLGLRGPEAFF. The CDR3, as DNA: TGCGCCAGCAGCTTGGATTTGGGGCTACGGGGACCGGAAGCTTTCTTT. Drawing the rest from reference TRBV5-1 and TRBJ1-1, the complete variable domain is KAGVTQTPRYLIKTRGQQVTLSCSPISGHRSVSWYQQTPGQGLQFLFEYFSETQRNKGNFPGRFSGRQFSNSRSEMNVSTLELGDSALYLCASSLDLGLRGPEAFFGQGTRLTVV.